The entry below gives a single T cell receptor (beta chain) sequence along with its context. Its antigen is unknown. Measured with immunoSEQ multiplex PCR; TCRdb has only the in-frame clones, and not every one. The sample lists a few million clones, about 92% seen once, with 0.35% to 0.5% in the top ten. This record belongs to a study of shared clonotypes between healthy human individuals. Findings of the study overall: Estimated richness was generally greater in naive than memory subsets.

Donation came from healthy HIV-negative adults that had no recent acute infections or vaccinations. Investigators divided CD4+ cells into CD45RA+ naive and CD45RA-negative memory subsets. Trimming removed 3 bases at V and 3 bases at J, with 17 bases between. This CDR3 contains 15 residues. The germline gives CDR1 GTSNPN, CDR2 SVGIG (reference sequence). V is TRBV30 and J is TRBJ1-1, with D unresolved. Sequenced input: naive CD4+ T cells from PBMCs. This sample's subset: CD45RA+ positively selected. The TCR comes from a man younger than 35 in good health. Some clones in this sample may be carry-over from other donors' samples. CDR3 nucleotide sequence: TGTGCCTGGAGACCTGGGCGAGGGTTGGACACTGAAGCTTTCTTT. This translates into CAWRPGRGLDTEAFF.